These T cell receptor beta chains were read from a single sample in a study of T cell responses to AZD1222 COVID-19 vaccine. The repertoire was sequenced with immunoSEQ multiplex PCR; TCRdb's copy has only in-frame clones and lacks some. Altogether about 110,000 clones are present, 88% being singletons, with the ten largest covering 9.5% to 15%. The sample here was peripheral blood, taken on day 0 of MenACWY control vaccination. Receptors were obtained from an adult in good health. Each CDR3 is given with its conserved first and last residue. D genes are given only for firm matches. Some rows mark clone size as missing; the rest say once, few, many or name a class of expanded clone.

clone_size d_call j_call v_call cdr3_nt cdr3_aa
NA NA TRBJ2-3 TRBV7-3 TGTGCCAGCAGCCTCCAAGGGCGGCGAACAGATACGCAGTATTTT CASSLQGRRTDTQYF
once NA TRBJ1-1 TRBV19 TGTGCCACTTGGGGGACAGAAGCTTTCTTT CATWGTEAFF
NA NA TRBJ2-3 TRBV9 TGTGCCAGCGGAGCCGGGTGGGGGAACACAGATACGCAGTATTTT CASGAGWGNTDTQYF
NA TRBD1 TRBJ1-1 TRBV5-8 TGTGCCAGCAGCTTGGGCCCTGACAGGGTACTGAACACTGAAGCTTTCTTT CASSLGPDRVLNTEAFF
NA TRBD1 TRBJ1-1 TRBV4-3 TGCGCCAGCAGCCAAGATGGTCCAGGGGGCATCACTGAAGCTTTCTTT CASSQDGPGGITEAFF
NA NA TRBJ2-6 TRBV28 TGTGCCAGCAGTTTATCCGCTCTGGGGGCCAACGTCCTGACTTTC CASSLSALGANVLTF
NA TRBD1 TRBJ2-5 TRBV28 TGTGCCAGCAGTTGGGACAGGGGCGGACAGACCCAGTACTTC CASSWDRGGQTQYF
NA TRBD2 TRBJ2-1 TRBV29-1 TGCAGCGTAAGACTAGCGGGAGGGCCGAACAATGAGCAGTTCTTC CSVRLAGGPNNEQFF
NA NA TRBJ1-2 TRBV9 TGTGCCAGCAGCCCCCCCGGGAGGGCGGGGGGCTACACCTTC CASSPPGRAGGYTF
NA NA TRBJ2-5 TRBV5-5 TGTGCCAGCAGCTTGGATAGGTGGGGTGAGACCCAGTACTTC CASSLDRWGETQYF